The 11 T cell receptor beta chains presented below share a single source sample, sequenced in a study of shared clonotypes between healthy human individuals. Assay: immunoSEQ multiplex PCR; the TCRdb copy retains only in-frame clones and omits some. The table records around 510,000 clones, about 96% of them present only once. The sequenced sample consisted of naive CD4+ T cells sorted from blood. The subset here: CD45RA+ positively selected. The receptors were gathered from a woman aged 30 to 39 in good health.

Regarding this clone: The same CDR3 also results from other DNA sequences found in this sample. This chain links TRBV28 with TRBJ2-5; D possibly uses TRBD1 or TRBD2 (5 bases each). Germline V CDR1 and CDR2: MDHEN, SYDVKM. CDR3 size: 13 residues. Between the trimmed V and J ends, which lost 5 bases and 1 base, there was a span of 8 bases. The CDR3 sequence is CASSPGTQETQYF. DNA of the CDR3: TGTGCCAGCAGTCCCGGGACCCAAGAGACCCAGTACTTC.

The chain joins TRBV11-2 to TRBJ2-3, with 8 bases that match TRBD2. Trimming at V came to 0 bases and at J to 8 bases, leaving 10 bases not matched to a gene. The germline V gene has CDR1 SGHAT and CDR2 FQNNGV. This CDR3 spans 16 amino acids. The CDR3 coding sequence is TGTGCCAGCAGCTTAGATAGGAGACGGGAGGGGAGTACGCAGTATTTT. Amino acid sequence: CASSLDRRREGSTQYF.

The chain couples TRBV4-1 to TRBJ1-4, with a possible D match to TRBD1 (6 bases). CDR1 MGHRA and CDR2 YSYEKL come from the germline V gene. Trimming took 3 bases from V and 8 from J, leaving 22 bases between them. The CDR3 runs to 17 residues. The CDR3 DNA sequence: TGCGCCAGCAGCCACGTCGTCAGGGGCACAATGGGGGAAAAACTGTTTTTT. It encodes CASSHVVRGTMGEKLFF.

The CDR3 sequence is CASQQGAGEQYF. DNA of the CDR3: TGTGCCTCACAACAGGGGGCGGGGGAGCAGTACTTC. The genes are TRBV10-3 and TRBJ2-7; 9 bases match TRBD1. The CDR3 consists of 12 residues. Germline V gives CDR1 ENHRY, CDR2 SYGVKD. V was clipped by 11 bases and J by 7 bases; unmatched bases: 9.

The chain employs TRBV2 and TRBJ2-3; D unresolved. The germline CDR1 and CDR2 sequences are SNHLY and FYNNEI. The CDR3 contains 13 residues. V lost 8 bases and J lost 5, with 14 bases in between. The CDR3 bases are TGTGCCAGCCATAGGAGCTCAAAAGATACGCAGTATTTT. This encodes CASHRSSKDTQYF.

The chain has TRBV11-1 and TRBJ1-2, with 9 bases aligning to TRBD1. The germline CDR1 and CDR2 sequences are SGHAT and FQDESV (reference sequence). Germline trimming cut 1 base from V and 7 bases from J; bases unmatched to any gene: 7. The CDR3 runs to 15 residues. The CDR3 DNA sequence: TGTGCCAGCAGCTTAGGCCGGGACAGGGTTCGTGGCTACACCTTC. Its protein is CASSLGRDRVRGYTF.

This rearrangement joins TRBV28 to TRBJ1-1; possibly TRBD1 for D (5 bases). This CDR3 comprises 12 residues. The germline V gene encodes CDR1 MDHEN and CDR2 SYDVKM. V lost 7 bases to trimming and J lost 8 bases, with 14 bases between them. The CDR3 DNA follows: TGTGCCAGCAATAGAGGGGCTCCAGAAGCTTTCTTT. It encodes CASNRGAPEAFF. Full variable domain (outside the CDR3, taken from reference TRBV28 and TRBJ1-1): DVKVTQSSRYLVKRTGEKVFLECVQDMDHENMFWYRQDPGLGLRLIYFSYDVKMKEKGDIPEGYSVSREKKERFSLILESASTNQTSMYLCASNRGAPEAFFGQGTRLTVV.

The chain couples TRBV5-8 to TRBJ2-5; D gene uncertain. Trimming pared 3 bases from V and 4 bases from J, leaving 7 bases between. CDR3 length equals 12 residues. The germline CDR1 and CDR2 sequences are SGHTS and YDEGEE. CDR3 residues: CASSSRGETQYF. For the CDR3, the DNA is TGTGCCAGCAGCTCCAGAGGAGAGACCCAGTACTTC.

The chain carries TRBV2 and TRBJ2-6, with D maybe TRBD1 (6 bases). The CDR3 length is 14 residues. V lost 7 bases to trimming and J lost 10 bases, with 17 bases between them. Looked up from germline, CDR1 is SNHLY and CDR2 is FYNNEI. The CDR3 coding sequence is TGTGCCAGCAACACAGGGTTGAAAGTAAACGTCCTGACTTTC. The encoded protein is CASNTGLKVNVLTF.

This clone was detected once. This chain uses TRBV10-2 with TRBJ2-7; D perhaps matches TRBD2 (6 bases). Germline CDR1 reads WSHSY; CDR2 reads SAAADI. The germline V and J ends were trimmed by 7 bases and 1 base, with 17 bases remaining between them. This CDR3 is 15 amino acids long. The CDR3 DNA reads TGCGCCAGCACCGGGAGCGTTTCCCCTTCCTACGAGCAGTACTTC. This codes for CASTGSVSPSYEQYF.

V gene TRBV5-4 combines with J gene TRBJ2-7; 10 nucleotides line up with TRBD2. V was pared by 2 bases and J by 3 bases, with 2 bases of the junction left unmatched. CDR1 SGHNT and CDR2 YYREEE come from the germline V gene (reference sequence). The length of the CDR3 is 14 residues. The CDR3 loop reads CASSFSSGSYEQYF. The CDR3 nucleotides are TGTGCCAGCAGCTTTTCTAGCGGGAGCTACGAGCAGTACTTC.